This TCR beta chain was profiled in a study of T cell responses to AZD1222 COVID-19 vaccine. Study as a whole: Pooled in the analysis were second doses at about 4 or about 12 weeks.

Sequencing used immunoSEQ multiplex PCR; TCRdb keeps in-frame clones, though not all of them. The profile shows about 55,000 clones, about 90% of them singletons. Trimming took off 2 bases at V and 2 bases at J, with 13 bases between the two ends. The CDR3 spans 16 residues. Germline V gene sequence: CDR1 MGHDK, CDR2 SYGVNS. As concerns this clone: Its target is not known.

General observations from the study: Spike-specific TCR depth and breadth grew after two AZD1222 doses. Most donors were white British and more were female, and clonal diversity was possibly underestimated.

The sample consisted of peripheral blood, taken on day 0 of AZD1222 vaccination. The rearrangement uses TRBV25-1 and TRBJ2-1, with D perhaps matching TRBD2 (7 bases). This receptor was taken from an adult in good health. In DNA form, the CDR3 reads TGTGCCAGCAGTGAAACGGGGGGCAGGGCCTACAATGAGCAGTTCTTC. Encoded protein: CASSETGGRAYNEQFF.